This T cell receptor beta chain was obtained from a study of molecular identifiers for immune sequencing clone quantification. The use of previously described methods and listed TCR primers produced the bulk TCR libraries. Each CDR3 protein gets one entry after TCRdb re-called the PCR reads with MiXCR. This table holds over 550,000 distinct CDR3 sequences, 25% found once. This CDR3 comprises 13 residues. The chain joins TRBV21-1 to TRBJ2-7; TRBD2, the table's D call, was not compared with the DNA. TRBV21-1 constitutes a pseudogene. The clonotype originates from a human donor in good health. Some libraries in this study had Jurkat cell RNA spiked in. Sequences were obtained from naive CD8+ T cells from blood, with Jurkat cell RNA spiked in. Subset here: FACS-sorted CD8+CD4-CCR7+CD45RA+ naive T cells. Here the CDR3 DNA reads TGTGCCAGCAGCAGGGTGGGAGGCCACGAGCAGTACTTC. Its protein is CASSRVGGHEQYF.